This entry lists 25 T cell receptor beta chains sequenced from one sample in a study of beta chain features in type 1 diabetes. Whole-study findings and limits: TCRB CDR3s from Type 1 diabetes patients were moderately but significantly shorter in all four CD4+ subsets.

Antigen specificity for these receptors is unknown. Sequencing targeted expressed TCRB transcripts, as all isolated RNA had been reverse transcribed. Sequenced by immunoSEQ multiplex PCR; TCRdb stores in-frame clones only, minus some. This table has over 650,000 clones, over 12% appearing once. The sample taken for sequencing was naive CD4+ T cells from blood. The receptors derive from a man between 18 and 35 years old with type 1 diabetes.

There are a few counts of this clone. The CDR3 DNA reads TGTGCCAGCAGCCCCGGAGCTGCTGGGGCCAACGTCCTGACTTTC. Amino acid sequence: CASSPGAAGANVLTF. The rearrangement joins TRBV11-3 to TRBJ2-6; D is ambiguous. CDR3 length: 15 residues. Trimming stripped 5 bases from V and 2 bases from J, with 10 bases between. Germline loops: CDR1 SGHNT, CDR2 YENEEA.

This clone has more than one count but fewer than ten. V is TRBV10-3 and J is TRBJ2-3, with 10 bases fitting TRBD1. CDR3 length: 16 amino acids. V was clipped by 6 bases and J by 4 bases; unmatched bases: 10. Germline CDR1 reads ENHRY; CDR2 reads SYGVKD. As DNA, the CDR3 is TGTGCCATCAGGATGACAGGGGGCGTCGTGGCAGATACGCAGTATTTT. It is translated as CAIRMTGGVVADTQYF.

A few counts support this clone. This sequence joins TRBV6-5 and TRBJ1-4, with TRBD1 identical over 8 bases. V lost 2 bases to trimming and J lost 0 bases; unmatched junction nucleotides: 2. The CDR3 contains 16 residues. Germline V gives CDR1 MNHEY, CDR2 SVGAGI. CDR3 sequence reads: CASSYATGATNEKLFF. The CDR3 nucleotides read TGTGCCAGCAGTTACGCGACAGGGGCAACTAATGAAAAACTGTTTTTT.

This sequence joins TRBV5-6 and TRBJ1-2, with D unclear. With 7 bases removed from V and 4 bases from J, the gap between germline ends came to 11 bases. The CDR3 covers 12 residues. The germline CDR1 and CDR2 sequences are SGHDT and YYEEEE. CDR3 sequence: CASADGFYGYTF. CDR3 sequence (DNA): TGTGCCAGCGCCGACGGCTTCTATGGCTACACCTTC.

This clone was counted between two and nine times. The rearrangement uses TRBV28 and TRBJ2-7; D may be TRBD1 or TRBD2 (6 bases each). V dropped 4 bases and J dropped 1 base, with 17 bases sitting between them. The V gene's germline CDR1 is MDHEN and CDR2 SYDVKM. This CDR3 region has 16 residues. DNA of the CDR3: TGTGCCAGCAGTTACCCTGCGGGACAAACATCCTACGAGCAGTACTTC. As protein: CASSYPAGQTSYEQYF.

The chain couples TRBV5-1 to TRBJ2-6, with 7 bases identical to TRBD1. CDR1 SGHRS and CDR2 YFSETQ come from the germline V gene. The CDR3 runs to 16 residues. After removal of 4 bases from V and 4 bases from J, the junction contained 8 bases not matched to a gene. The CDR3 loop is CASSLNRGSGANVLTF. CDR3 nucleotides: TGCGCCAGCAGCCTAAACAGGGGTTCCGGGGCCAACGTCCTGACTTTC.

This clone was counted only a few times. The rearrangement uses TRBV6-4 and TRBJ2-1; TRBD2 aligns across 7 bases. Trimming cost V 5 bases and J 1 base; bases outside gene matches: 8. This CDR3 comprises 16 residues. Germline CDR1 is MRHNA and CDR2 is SNTAGT. CDR3 coding DNA: TGTGCCAGCAGTCTCAATAGCGGGCTATCCTACAATGAGCAGTTCTTC. Its protein is CASSLNSGLSYNEQFF.

This clone has just a few counts. CDR3 sequence (DNA): TGCGCCAGCTCGTTCGGGACCTCCTACAATGAGCAGTTCTTC. Protein product: CASSFGTSYNEQFF. The chain links TRBV5-1 to TRBJ2-1; TRBD1 or TRBD2 may be the D gene (5 bases each). Germline V gene sequence: CDR1 SGHRS, CDR2 YFSETQ. The V gene lost 7 bases and the J gene lost 0 bases, with 11 bases spanning the gap. CDR3 length equals 14 residues.

The V gene is TRBV28, the J gene TRBJ1-5; TRBD1 might be the D (5 bases). The CDR3 has 14 residues. Trimming stripped 7 bases from V and 6 bases from J, with 16 bases between. The germline V gene has CDR1 MDHEN and CDR2 SYDVKM. The CDR3 loop is CASTSGTRSQPQHF. CDR3 bases: TGTGCCAGCACCTCCGGGACGAGATCTCAGCCCCAGCATTTT.

The chain employs TRBV5-4 and TRBJ1-2; 7 bases match TRBD1. The V segment lost 4 bases and the J segment 8 bases; nucleotides outside the gene matches: 11. There are 14 residues in the CDR3. The V gene's germline CDR1 is SGHNT and CDR2 YYREEE (reference sequence). The CDR3 region is CASSPRTGRRGYTF. CDR3 in DNA: TGTGCCAGCAGCCCGAGGACAGGTAGACGAGGCTACACCTTC.

The table lists this clone with a few counts. This chain joins TRBV5-1 and TRBJ1-5; D is undetermined. The V and J ends lost 4 bases and 4 bases respectively, with 12 bases between them. This CDR3 is built from 14 residues. Germline loops: CDR1 SGHRS, CDR2 YFSETQ. This chain's CDR3 is CASSEGSGNQPQHF. DNA of the CDR3: TGCGCCAGCAGCGAGGGCTCGGGGAATCAGCCCCAGCATTTT.

The rearrangement uses TRBV25-1 and TRBJ2-7; D could derive from TRBD1 or TRBD2 (5 bases each). The CDR3 is 13 residues long. Trimming left V 2 bases short and J 6 bases short, with 11 bases between. CDR1 is MGHDK, CDR2 SYGVNS, per germline. The CDR3 sequence is CASSEVGVGEQYF. CDR3 DNA sequence: TGTGCCAGCAGTGAAGTGGGGGTAGGCGAGCAGTACTTC.

This clone was found a few times. V gene TRBV30 combines with J gene TRBJ2-7, with no clear D. Germline lookup yields CDR1 GTSNPN and CDR2 SVGIG (reference sequence). V was pared by 3 bases and J by 4 bases, with 13 bases between. This CDR3 region has 13 residues. The CDR3 sequence: CAWRDGRNYEQYF. The DNA of the CDR3 is TGTGCCTGGAGAGACGGCAGAAATTACGAGCAGTACTTC.

The gene calls are TRBV6-5 and TRBJ2-7; D possibly corresponds to TRBD1 (5 bases). This CDR3 has 14 residues. CDR1 and CDR2 (germline): MNHEY, SVGAGI. Trimming stripped 2 bases from V and 3 bases from J, with 11 bases between. This chain's CDR3 is CASSYNSGNYEQYF. CDR3 sequence (DNA): TGTGCCAGCAGTTACAATTCAGGGAACTACGAGCAGTACTTC.

This clone occurred a few times. The rearrangement joins TRBV29-1 to TRBJ2-1; D gene ambiguous. CDR3 length equals 14 residues. Per the germline V gene, CDR1 is SQVTM and CDR2 is ANQGSEA. Trimming pared 3 bases from V and 0 bases from J, leaving 9 bases between. CDR3 loop: CSVDTALSYNEQFF. CDR3 nucleotide sequence: TGCAGCGTTGACACGGCCCTCTCCTACAATGAGCAGTTCTTC.

V is TRBV2 and J is TRBJ2-2; 11 bases line up with TRBD1. CDR1 is SNHLY and CDR2 is FYNNEI in the germline V gene. The CDR3 covers 13 residues. The V gene end was trimmed by 4 bases and the J gene end by 13 bases; junction bases not matched to a gene: 5. Here the CDR3 reads CASSGLDRGRLFF. Here the CDR3 DNA reads TGTGCCAGCAGTGGTTTGGACAGGGGGCGGCTGTTTTTT.

CDR3 region: CASTKETDISYNEQFF. The CDR3 region has the DNA TGTGCCAGCACCAAAGAAACAGATATCTCCTACAATGAGCAGTTCTTC. This sequence joins TRBV5-4 and TRBJ2-1; D gene uncertain. The CDR3 loop spans 16 amino acids. The V gene lost 6 bases and the J gene lost 0 bases, with 16 bases spanning the gap. Germline V CDR1 and CDR2: SGHNT, YYREEE (reference sequence). The entire variable domain, with the rest obtained from reference TRBV5-4 and TRBJ2-1, is as follows: ETGVTQSPTHLIKTRGQQVTLRCSSQSGHNTVSWYQQALGQGPQFIFQYYREEENGRGNFPPRFSGLQFPNYSSELNVNALELDDSALYLCASTKETDISYNEQFFGPGTRLTVL.

The chain joins TRBV30 to TRBJ1-2, with 10 bases lining up with TRBD1. Per the germline V gene, CDR1 is GTSNPN and CDR2 is SVGIG (reference sequence). The length of the CDR3 is 16 residues. Trimming took 3 bases from V and 4 from J; bases not matched to a gene: 11. CDR3 loop: CAWRGAGQGYFYGYTF. The CDR3 DNA sequence: TGTGCCTGGAGAGGTGCGGGACAGGGGTATTTCTATGGCTACACCTTC.

This clone was found many times. This chain connects TRBV12-5 to TRBJ2-2; D unresolved. V dropped 6 bases and J dropped 6 bases, with 8 bases sitting between them. Germline CDR1 reads LGHNT; CDR2 reads FRNRAP. The CDR3 totals 12 residues. CDR3 sequence reads: CASGLPPGELFF. The DNA of the CDR3 is TGTGCTAGTGGCCTTCCCCCCGGGGAGCTGTTTTTT.

This clone came up a few times. The chain links TRBV28 to TRBJ1-2; D gene unclear. Germline loops: CDR1 MDHEN, CDR2 SYDVKM. V was trimmed by 5 bases and J by 4 bases, leaving 14 bases between them. The CDR3 is made up of 14 amino acids. The CDR3 region has the DNA TGTGCCAGCAGTCTACAGCTACTTGGCTATGGCTACACCTTC. Amino acids: CASSLQLLGYGYTF.

The genes are TRBV6-5 and TRBJ2-7; D remains unclear. The germline V and J ends were trimmed by 3 bases and 4 bases, with 10 bases remaining between them. Germline CDR1 MNHEY, CDR2 SVGAGI. The CDR3 has 13 residues. In DNA form, the CDR3 reads TGTGCCAGCAGTTATACGCCCGGGTACGAGCAGTACTTC. Translation: CASSYTPGYEQYF.

This clone occurred a few times. This chain uses TRBV9 with TRBJ1-6; possibly TRBD1 for D (5 bases). The CDR3 runs 11 residues. Trimming pared 7 bases from V and 14 bases from J, leaving 13 bases between. Germline assignment: CDR1 SGDLS and CDR2 YYNGEE. For the CDR3, the DNA is TGTGCCAGCGGACACCCCGCAGCCCTCCACTTT. This translates into CASGHPAALHF.

J is TRBJ2-3 and V is TRBV11-2; TRBD2 matches 9 bases. The CDR3 sequence is 15 residues long. Germline V gene data show CDR1 as SGHAT and CDR2 as FQNNGV. With 4 bases clipped from V and 1 base from J, the junction kept 3 bases outside the gene matches. In DNA form, the CDR3 reads TGTGCCAGCAGCTCCTCTAGCGGGGGCACAGATACGCAGTATTTT. Amino acid sequence: CASSSSSGGTDTQYF.

This clone was counted between two and nine times. V gene TRBV19 combines with J gene TRBJ1-5, with 8 bases aligning to TRBD1. The ends lost 3 bases at V and 4 bases at J; junction bases unmatched: 2. Germline values: CDR1 LNHDA, CDR2 SQIVND (reference sequence). The CDR3 runs 14 residues. The CDR3: CASSIRTGNQPQHF. Here the CDR3 DNA reads TGTGCCAGTAGTATCAGGACAGGGAATCAGCCCCAGCATTTT.

The chain has TRBV19 and TRBJ2-7; D remains unclear. Trimming left V 9 bases short and J 7 bases short, with 13 bases between. The CDR3 length is 11 residues. Germline CDR1 and CDR2: LNHDA and SQIVND (reference sequence). The DNA of the CDR3 is TGTGCCAGCCGTGCCTATGAAGAGCAGTACTTC. This codes for CASRAYEEQYF.